The 25 T cell receptor beta chains presented below share a single source sample, sequenced in a study of metastatic and nonmetastatic thyroid tumors. With MiXCR, TCRdb reprocessed the PCR reads. The sample lists some 37,000 clones; about half were seen once. Not a single patient had been given any form of treatment at any point before undergoing thyroid surgery. The sequencing sample was made of tumor tissue. These receptors were taken from a male donor with papillary thyroid cancer or a benign thyroid nodule (not recorded which). Some clones in this sample may be carry-over from other donors' samples.

The rearrangement uses TRBV29-1 and TRBJ1-3; D is uncertain. The CDR3 runs to 14 residues. Trimming took 6 bases from V and 1 from J, leaving 13 bases between them. The germline CDR1 and CDR2 sequences are SQVTM and ANQGSEA. The chain's CDR3 is CSVRTALSGNTIYF. In nucleotides, the CDR3 is TGCAGCGTCCGAACAGCCCTATCTGGAAACACCATATATTTT.

This clone was seen a handful of times. The chain employs TRBV5-4 and TRBJ2-7; possible D gene TRBD1, 6 bases. CDR1 is SGHNT and CDR2 is YYREEE in the germline V gene (reference sequence). Trimming took off 4 bases at V and 3 bases at J, with 20 bases between the two ends. CDR3 length: 16 residues. The CDR3 loop is CASSIPSGALNYEQYF. CDR3 in DNA: TGTGCCAGCAGCATACCCTCAGGGGCCCTCAACTACGAGCAGTACTTC.

The rearrangement joins TRBV30 to TRBJ2-3; TRBD2 might be the D (5 bases). Germline V lookup: CDR1 GTSNPN, CDR2 SVGIG (reference sequence). V gave up 3 bases and J gave up 2 bases, with 12 bases separating them. The CDR3 is made up of 14 amino acids. This chain's CDR3 is CAWRPWRATDTQYF. Here the CDR3 DNA reads TGTGCCTGGAGGCCATGGCGGGCCACAGATACGCAGTATTTT.

This clone has just a few counts. The chain uses TRBV6-2 or TRBV6-3 and TRBJ2-7; TRBD1 agrees at 10 bases. This CDR3 has 14 amino acids. J gave up 4 bases and V 7 bases, and 7 bases lay outside the gene matches. Germline values: CDR1 MNHEY, CDR2 SVGEGT. For the CDR3, the DNA is TGTGCCAGCAAGGCGACAGGGGGCATTTACGAGCAGTACTTC. It is translated as CASKATGGIYEQYF.

This clone was seen many times. One junction end does not reproduce the germline sequence, and a read error may be involved. This rearrangement joins TRBV24-1 to TRBJ2-3; no clear D. In germline, CDR1 is KGHDR, CDR2 SFDVKD. The CDR3 length is 13 residues. The CDR3 protein is CATSGKTTDMQYF. In DNA form, the CDR3 reads TGTGCCACCAGTGGTAAGACCACAGATATGCAGTATTTT.

There are a few counts of this clone. The chain combines TRBV30 with TRBJ1-2; D gene ambiguous. CDR3 length equals 11 residues. The germline CDR1 and CDR2 sequences are GTSNPN and SVGIG (reference sequence). V shed 3 bases and J shed 5 bases, with 7 bases lying between them. CDR3: CAWSEIYGYTF. CDR3 nucleotide sequence: TGTGCCTGGAGCGAAATTTATGGCTACACCTTC.

This clone was seen a few times. The rearrangement links TRBV19 to TRBJ2-7; TRBD2 matches at 15 bases. The CDR3 has 15 amino acids. Germline V gene sequence: CDR1 LNHDA, CDR2 SQIVND (reference sequence). Losses at the gene ends were 6 bases for V and 5 bases for J; bases not matched to a gene: 5. In DNA form, the CDR3 reads TGTGCCAGTAGCCAGGGACTAGCGGGAGGCAACGAGCAGTACTTC. It yields the protein CASSQGLAGGNEQYF.

This clone was counted a single time. The V call is TRBV7-9, the J call TRBJ2-2; D is perhaps TRBD1 or TRBD2 (5 bases each). Germline V gene data show CDR1 as SEHNR and CDR2 as FQNEAQ (reference sequence). V lost 8 bases to trimming and J lost 1 base, with 14 bases between them. This CDR3 contains 15 residues. The CDR3 nucleotides read TGTGCCAGCCACGGGGCGGAAGAGAACACCGGGGAGCTGTTTTTT. This sequence encodes CASHGAEENTGELFF.

The rearrangement joins TRBV6-2 or TRBV6-3 to TRBJ1-1; tentatively, D is TRBD1 (5 bases). The V and J ends lost 7 bases and 1 base respectively, with 22 bases between them. The CDR3 extends over 17 amino acids. Germline V gene sequence: CDR1 MNHEY, CDR2 SVGEGT. DNA of the CDR3: TGTGCCAGCACGTACCCGTTTGGGGCAGGAACGAACACTGAAGCTTTCTTT. It codes for CASTYPFGAGTNTEAFF.

The chain couples TRBV20-1 to TRBJ1-6; tentative D call: TRBD1 (5 bases). The CDR3 is 14 residues long. Deletions cut 1 base from V and 9 bases from J, with 13 bases between. CDR1 is DFQATT and CDR2 is SNEGSKA in the germline V gene (reference sequence). The CDR3 spells CSARAQGSGSPLHF. The CDR3 DNA sequence: TGCAGTGCTAGAGCCCAGGGTTCGGGTTCACCCCTCCACTTT.

The count of this clone is one. The V gene is TRBV5-7, the J gene TRBJ2-1, with a possible D match to TRBD1 (6 bases). TRBV5-7 is noted as an ORF with a role that remains uncertain. This CDR3 region has 16 residues. V was pared by 4 bases and J by 5 bases, with 19 bases between. CDR3 protein: CASSDRTAKNHNEQFF. CDR3 DNA: TGTGCCAGCAGCGACAGGACAGCCAAAAACCACAATGAGCAGTTCTTC.

Here the CDR3 DNA reads TGTGCCAGCAGTGACCGGGACAACACTGAAGCTTTCTTT. It yields the protein CASSDRDNTEAFF. The chain couples TRBV6-4 to TRBJ1-1; tentative D call: TRBD1 (5 bases). The germline V gene has CDR1 MRHNA and CDR2 SNTAGT. V shed 2 bases and J shed 2 bases, with 6 bases lying between them. The CDR3 totals 13 residues.

The genes are TRBV20-1 and TRBJ2-7, with 7 positions matching TRBD1. The CDR3 consists of 15 residues. Trimming cost V 5 bases and J 2 bases; bases outside gene matches: 12. CDR1 is DFQATT, CDR2 SNEGSKA, per germline (reference sequence). CDR3 amino acids: CSARNPGQNTYEQYF. In DNA, the CDR3 is TGCAGTGCTCGTAATCCGGGACAGAATACCTACGAGCAGTACTTC.

Only a few counts were recorded for this clone. The chain couples TRBV19 to TRBJ2-2; D gene unclear. This CDR3 is built from 15 residues. With 9 bases removed from V and 1 base from J, the gap between germline ends came to 15 bases. Germline V gene sequence: CDR1 LNHDA, CDR2 SQIVND (reference sequence). CDR3 nucleotides: TGTGCCAGCTCGACTCCGCGGAAGAACACCGGGGAGCTGTTTTTT. Its translation: CASSTPRKNTGELFF.

This clone was seen a few times. CDR3 sequence: CASSPGDRGNSPLHF. The CDR3 nucleotides are TGTGCCAGCAGCCCCGGGGACAGGGGTAATTCACCCCTCCACTTT. J is TRBJ1-6 and V is TRBV27; 10 bases match TRBD1. Germline loops: CDR1 MNHEY, CDR2 SMNVEV (reference sequence). The CDR3 is made up of 15 amino acids. V lost 6 bases, J lost 6 bases, and 5 bases stayed unmatched.

The gene calls are TRBV12-3 or TRBV12-4 and TRBJ1-2; D is perhaps TRBD1 (6 bases). This CDR3 is built from 14 residues. The germline V and J ends were trimmed by 3 bases and 3 bases, with 11 bases remaining between them. The CDR3 DNA sequence: TGTGCCAGCAGTTTTGCGGGGGGCGACTATGGCTACACCTTC. It encodes CASSFAGGDYGYTF.

Note on this clone: A read error may produce the germline difference seen at one junction end. The genes are TRBV30 and TRBJ2-1, with 9 bases aligning to TRBD2. The germline CDR1 and CDR2 sequences are GTSNPN and SVGIG (reference sequence). CDR3 length equals 14 residues. CDR3 loop: CAWSWGTSNNEQFF. The CDR3, as DNA: TGTGCTTGGAGTTGGGGGACTAGCAACAATGAGCAGTTCTTC. Together with reference TRBV30 and TRBJ2-1, the CDR3 gives the full variable domain: SQTIHQWPATLVQPVGSPLSLECTVEGTSNPNLYWYRQAAGRGLQLLFYSVGIGQISSEVPQNLSASRPQDRQFILSSKKLLLSDSGFYLCAWSWGTSNNEQFFGPGTRLTVL.

This clone occurred a few times. The chain is built from TRBV30 and TRBJ2-7, with TRBD1 matching 11 bases. Germline assignment: CDR1 GTSNPN and CDR2 SVGIG (reference sequence). The CDR3 totals 14 residues. After removal of 5 bases from V and 2 bases from J, the junction contained 5 bases not matched to a gene. The CDR3 bases are TGTGCCTGGGCTTTGGGACAGGGGGCCTACGAGCAGTACTTC. This codes for CAWALGQGAYEQYF.

V gene TRBV15 combines with J gene TRBJ1-2; D unclear. The ends were cut back, 0 bases at V and 7 bases at J, with 6 bases in the middle. Germline lookup yields CDR1 LNHNV and CDR2 YYDKDF (reference sequence). This CDR3 has 12 amino acids. DNA of the CDR3: TGTGCCACCAGCAGAGATCAGGCTGGCTACACCTTC. This codes for CATSRDQAGYTF.

This clone was found once. The V and J genes are TRBV30 and TRBJ2-5, with TRBD2 as a possible D gene (5 bases). V was shortened by 0 bases and J by 4 bases, with 6 bases between the two germline ends. This CDR3 region has 12 residues. Germline V gene sequence: CDR1 GTSNPN, CDR2 SVGIG (reference sequence). Here the CDR3 DNA reads TGTGCCTGGAGTGTGGCGGGAGAGACCCAGTACTTC. This codes for CAWSVAGETQYF.

V gene TRBV5-1 combines with J gene TRBJ2-1, with a weak D call TRBD2 (5 bases). V shed 0 bases and J shed 8 bases, with 15 bases lying between them. Germline CDR1 and CDR2: SGHRS and YFSETQ. The CDR3 length is 15 residues. The CDR3 coding sequence is TGCGCCAGCAGCTTGGATGTGGGAGTTCCGTATGAGCAGTTCTTC. Protein sequence: CASSLDVGVPYEQFF.

A note on this clone: One junction end disagrees with the germline gene, perhaps due to a read error. J is TRBJ1-6 and V is TRBV9; TRBD1 aligns across 9 bases. CDR1 and CDR2 (germline): SGDLS, YYNGEE. The CDR3 contains 15 residues. CDR3 protein: CASYKGQGHDSPLHF. DNA of the CDR3: TGTGCCAGCTACAAAGGACAGGGGCATGATTCACCCCTCCACTTC.

V and J are TRBV14 and TRBJ2-2, with a possible D match to TRBD2 (7 bases). The V and J ends lost 1 base and 2 bases respectively, with 20 bases between them. Germline V gene lookup returns CDR1 SGHDN and CDR2 FVKESK. The CDR3 is made up of 19 amino acids. CDR3 sequence reads: CASSQGLVRGALNTGELFF. The CDR3 DNA reads as TGTGCCAGCAGCCAAGGACTCGTTCGGGGGGCCCTTAACACCGGGGAGCTGTTTTTT.

The chain uses TRBV11-2 and TRBJ2-1; perhaps TRBD2 as D (5 bases). V was trimmed by 0 bases and J by 6 bases, leaving 9 bases between them. This CDR3 region has 14 residues. The germline gives CDR1 SGHAT, CDR2 FQNNGV. CDR3 nucleotides: TGTGCCAGCAGCTTAGAATCGGGGTTCAATGAGCAGTTCTTC. Protein: CASSLESGFNEQFF.

The chain couples TRBV3-1 to TRBJ1-3; D not certain. The CDR3 is 15 amino acids. V was shortened by 1 base and J by 0 bases, with 7 bases between the two germline ends. Per the germline V gene, CDR1 is LGHDT and CDR2 is YNNKEL (reference sequence). CDR3 DNA sequence: TGTGCCAGCAGCCAAGTCGCCAACTCTGGAAACACCATATATTTT. Its translation is CASSQVANSGNTIYF.